One sample yielded the 25 T cell receptor beta chains listed below, sequenced in a study of CD8 T cells in ankylosing spondylitis. TCRdb fed the 5' RACE reads into MiXCR, producing one record per CDR3 protein. The data hold under 250,000 distinct CDR3 sequences, with approximately 24% observed a single time. The specimen was blood, either unsorted or a sorted T cell fraction (not recorded which). Receptors originate from a male donor with ankylosing spondylitis or in good health (not recorded which).

This clonotype was observed many times. The genes are TRBV5-1 and TRBJ2-2, with D hard to call. The CDR3 is 13 amino acids. V dropped 4 bases and J dropped 2 bases, with 6 bases sitting between them. The V gene's germline CDR1 is SGHRS and CDR2 YFSETQ. The CDR3 DNA is TGCGCCAGCAGCATAGACAACACCGGGGAGCTGTTTTTT. Translated, it gives CASSIDNTGELFF.

This clonotype was counted at least ten times. J is TRBJ2-5 and V is TRBV27; 8 bases map to TRBD1. The CDR3 totals 15 residues. Germline V gene lookup returns CDR1 MNHEY and CDR2 SMNVEV (reference sequence). V shed 3 bases, J shed 2 bases, and the junction held 5 bases outside the gene matches. CDR3 sequence reads: CASSLQGALQETQYF. CDR3 nucleotides: TGTGCCAGCAGTTTGCAGGGGGCCCTTCAAGAGACCCAGTACTTC.

This clonotype has only a few counts. The chain couples TRBV4-3 to TRBJ2-5; possible D gene TRBD1, 5 bases. V gave up 1 base and J gave up 1 base, with 13 bases separating them. Per germline, CDR1 LGHNA and CDR2 YSLEER. The length of the CDR3 is 16 residues. The CDR3 spells CASSQAGRQGQETQYF. CDR3 bases: TGCGCCAGCAGCCAAGCGGGCAGGCAGGGCCAAGAGACCCAGTACTTC.

This clonotype has a count of ten or more. The chain has TRBV20-1 and TRBJ2-1; 12 bases map to TRBD2. This CDR3 region has 17 residues. Germline V gene sequence: CDR1 DFQATT, CDR2 SNEGSKA (reference sequence). Trimming removed 1 base from V and 4 bases from J; junction bases left unmatched: 8. The CDR3 nucleotides are TGCAGTGCTAGAGGAAGACTAGCGGGAGAGGCTTACAATGAGCAGTTCTTC. It is translated as CSARGRLAGEAYNEQFF.

This sequence joins TRBV4-3 and TRBJ2-1, with D possibly being TRBD2 (7 bases). The CDR3 length is 11 residues. Deletions cut 5 bases from V and 12 bases from J, with 11 bases between. Germline V lookup: CDR1 LGHNA, CDR2 YSLEER. The CDR3 DNA follows: TGCGCCAGCAGCGAAGGGGGGGCGCAGTTCTTC. Its protein product is CASSEGGAQFF.

This clonotype has a count of ten or more. The rearrangement joins TRBV15 to TRBJ1-1, with no clear D. V dropped 5 bases and J dropped 1 base, with 8 bases sitting between them. Germline values: CDR1 LNHNV, CDR2 YYDKDF (reference sequence). This CDR3 is 13 amino acids long. This CDR3 reads CATSADRNTEAFF. The CDR3 nucleotides are TGTGCCACCAGCGCGGACCGGAACACTGAAGCTTTCTTT.

This clonotype occurred many times. V gene TRBV20-1 combines with J gene TRBJ2-1; 7 bases agree with TRBD2. The ends lost 3 bases at V and 9 bases at J; junction bases unmatched: 11. This CDR3 contains 14 residues. CDR1 DFQATT and CDR2 SNEGSKA come from the germline V gene (reference sequence). In DNA, the CDR3 is TGCAGTGCTAGGCCGGGACTACCCATTTCTGAGCAGTTCTTC. Its translation is CSARPGLPISEQFF.

This clonotype was detected a few times. The V gene is TRBV29-1, the J gene TRBJ2-3; a weak D match, TRBD1 (5 bases). Germline V gene lookup returns CDR1 SQVTM and CDR2 ANQGSEA. V was trimmed by 4 bases and J by 3 bases, leaving 11 bases between them. The CDR3 is 13 amino acids. CDR3 sequence (DNA): TGCAGCGTTGCCACAGGTTCTACAGATACGCAGTATTTT. Amino acids: CSVATGSTDTQYF.

This clonotype came up a few times. The chain carries TRBV6-1 and TRBJ2-7; D gene unclear. V lost 7 bases, J lost 2 bases, and 15 bases lay in between. Germline CDR1 MNHNS, CDR2 SASEGT. CDR3 length: 14 residues. The CDR3 reads CASISGGRPYEQYF. The CDR3 DNA reads TGTGCCAGCATATCTGGCGGACGCCCCTACGAGCAGTACTTC.

This chain links TRBV10-3 with TRBJ1-1; 7 nucleotides match TRBD1. There are 13 residues in the CDR3. CDR1 ENHRY and CDR2 SYGVKD come from the germline V gene. Losses at the gene ends were 6 bases for V and 3 bases for J; bases not matched to a gene: 4. CDR3 coding DNA: TGTGCCATCAGGAGGGGGACAGACACTGAAGCTTTCTTT. It encodes CAIRRGTDTEAFF.

The genes are TRBV7-2 and TRBJ2-3, with a tentative D call TRBD1 (6 bases). The CDR3 is 15 residues long. V lost 1 base and J 4 bases, leaving 12 bases between the germline ends. In germline, CDR1 is SGHTA, CDR2 FQGNSA. Here the CDR3 reads CASSLDRVAADTQYF. For the CDR3, the DNA is TGTGCCAGCAGCTTAGACAGGGTCGCGGCAGATACGCAGTATTTT.

The sample holds many counts of this clonotype. The chain joins TRBV12-3 or TRBV12-4 to TRBJ1-1; D is uncertain. There are 14 residues in the CDR3. V lost 0 bases to trimming and J lost 1 base, with 6 bases between them. DNA of the CDR3: TGTGCCAGCAGTTTAGCGCTACAGAACACTGAAGCTTTCTTT. Protein sequence: CASSLALQNTEAFF.

This clonotype was recorded many times. The chain uses TRBV10-3 and TRBJ2-4; possibly TRBD2 for D (8 bases). There are 20 residues in the CDR3. Per germline, CDR1 ENHRY and CDR2 SYGVKD. V was shortened by 4 bases and J by 1 base, with 26 bases between the two germline ends. For the CDR3, the DNA is TGTGCCATCAGTGCCAACACCGGGACAGCGGGGGCATTGGCCAAAAACATTCAGTACTTC. Translated: CAISANTGTAGALAKNIQYF.

This clonotype appeared many times. This chain uses TRBV20-1 with TRBJ2-5; 11 nucleotides align to TRBD2. The CDR3 runs 15 residues. V lost 0 bases, J lost 5 bases, and 5 bases stayed unmatched. Germline lookup yields CDR1 DFQATT and CDR2 SNEGSKA (reference sequence). The CDR3 here is CSARELAGDGETQYF. The CDR3, as DNA: TGCAGTGCTAGAGAACTAGCGGGAGACGGCGAGACCCAGTACTTC.

This clonotype was seen a handful of times. This chain connects TRBV5-1 to TRBJ1-3; D is perhaps TRBD1 (6 bases). Trimming left V 1 base short and J 2 bases short, with 10 bases between. The CDR3 covers 15 residues. CDR1 and CDR2 (germline): SGHRS, YFSETQ. This CDR3 is CASSLTGAAGNTIYF. CDR3 bases: TGCGCCAGCAGCTTGACGGGGGCGGCTGGAAACACCATATATTTT.

This clonotype came up a few times. The V gene is TRBV20-1, the J gene TRBJ2-5; D is perhaps TRBD1 (6 bases). This CDR3 has 14 amino acids. Trimming shortened V by 6 bases and J by 0 bases, and 14 bases separated the two germline ends. From germline, CDR1 is DFQATT and CDR2 SNEGSKA (reference sequence). The CDR3 coding sequence is TGCAGTGCAAAGGGGACAACGTACCAAGAGACCCAGTACTTC. Translation gives CSAKGTTYQETQYF.

Notes on this clonotype: At one end the junction does not follow the germline gene, possibly because of a read error. The chain has TRBV5-5 and TRBJ1-2; tentatively, D is TRBD1 (6 bases). Per the germline V gene, CDR1 is SGHKS and CDR2 is YYEKEE (reference sequence). The CDR3 is 15 residues long. The CDR3 spells CASSANRAQDYGFTF. The CDR3 nucleotides are TGTGCCAGCAGCGCGAACAGGGCGCAGGACTATGGCTTCACCTTC.

This clonotype has a count of ten or more. The chain employs TRBV10-3 and TRBJ2-5; 7 bases fit TRBD2. Trimming took 4 bases from V and 5 from J; bases not matched to a gene: 1. Germline V gene data show CDR1 as ENHRY and CDR2 as SYGVKD. The CDR3 contains 12 residues. The CDR3 protein is CAISVGGETQYF. The CDR3 bases are TGTGCCATCAGTGTGGGAGGGGAGACCCAGTACTTC.

This sequence joins TRBV20-1 and TRBJ2-3; 13 bases are a match to TRBD2. The trim removed 2 bases at V and 2 bases at J, leaving 13 bases unmatched. CDR1 and CDR2 (germline): DFQATT, SNEGSKA (reference sequence). The CDR3 covers 19 residues. For the CDR3, the DNA is TGCAGTGCTAGAACCCTCCCCGGACTAGCGGGAGCTAACACAGATACGCAGTATTTT. It yields the protein CSARTLPGLAGANTDTQYF.

This clonotype was seen many times. CDR3 sequence (DNA): TGCAGCGAGCACGGGACAGGGTTAGAACAGCCCCAGCATTTT. This codes for CSEHGTGLEQPQHF. V and J are TRBV29-1 and TRBJ1-5, with TRBD1 identical over 9 bases. V was pared by 7 bases and J by 7 bases, with 11 bases of the junction left unmatched. Germline CDR1 is SQVTM and CDR2 is ANQGSEA. This CDR3 is built from 14 residues.

This clonotype was observed once. V gene TRBV5-5 combines with J gene TRBJ1-1; 10 bases line up with TRBD1. The CDR3 contains 13 residues. The germline gives CDR1 SGHKS, CDR2 YYEKEE (reference sequence). The V gene end was trimmed by 3 bases and the J gene end by 5 bases; junction bases not matched to a gene: 1. The CDR3 DNA is TGTGCCAGCAGCTGGGACAGGGGAACTGAAGCTTTCTTT. This gives the protein CASSWDRGTEAFF.

This clonotype occurred once. The chain links TRBV18 to TRBJ1-6; 9 bases agree with TRBD1. The CDR3 is 14 residues long. The ends lost 4 bases at V and 9 bases at J; junction bases unmatched: 4. The germline CDR1 and CDR2 sequences are KGHSH and LQKENI. CDR3 region: CASSQGQGGSPLHF. The CDR3 bases are TGTGCCAGCTCACAGGGACAGGGTGGTTCACCCCTCCACTTT.

This clonotype was detected ten times or more. The J gene is TRBJ2-2, the V gene TRBV9, with a weak D call TRBD1 (6 bases). V lost 0 bases to trimming and J lost 8 bases, with 14 bases between them. CDR3 length equals 15 residues. The V gene's germline CDR1 is SGDLS and CDR2 YYNGEE. CDR3 nucleotide sequence: TGTGCCAGCAGCGTAGCTTCCAGGGGCCAAGGGGAGCTGTTTTTT. This codes for CASSVASRGQGELFF. Supplemented by reference TRBV9 and TRBJ2-2, the full variable domain reads DSGVTQTPKHLITATGQRVTLRCSPRSGDLSVYWYQQSLDQGLQFLIQYYNGEERAKGNILERFSAQQFPDLHSELNLSSLELGDSALYFCASSVASRGQGELFFGEGSRLTVL.

This clonotype has ten or more counts. This chain joins TRBV28 and TRBJ2-7; 9 nucleotides agree with TRBD1. The CDR3 totals 16 residues. Germline V gene lookup returns CDR1 MDHEN and CDR2 SYDVKM. V was clipped by 6 bases and J by 6 bases; unmatched bases: 15. In DNA, the CDR3 is TGTGCCAGCAGATCCGGACAGGGGTCAACTTTTCCCGAGCAGTACTTC. This translates into CASRSGQGSTFPEQYF.

The sample holds a few counts of this clonotype. The rearrangement links TRBV20-1 to TRBJ2-7; D not certain. Trimming took off 2 bases at V and 6 bases at J, with 8 bases between the two ends. Germline CDR1 and CDR2: DFQATT and SNEGSKA (reference sequence). CDR3 length: 11 amino acids. CDR3 in amino acids: CSARLVSEQYF. The CDR3 DNA is TGCAGTGCTAGACTAGTTAGCGAGCAGTACTTC.